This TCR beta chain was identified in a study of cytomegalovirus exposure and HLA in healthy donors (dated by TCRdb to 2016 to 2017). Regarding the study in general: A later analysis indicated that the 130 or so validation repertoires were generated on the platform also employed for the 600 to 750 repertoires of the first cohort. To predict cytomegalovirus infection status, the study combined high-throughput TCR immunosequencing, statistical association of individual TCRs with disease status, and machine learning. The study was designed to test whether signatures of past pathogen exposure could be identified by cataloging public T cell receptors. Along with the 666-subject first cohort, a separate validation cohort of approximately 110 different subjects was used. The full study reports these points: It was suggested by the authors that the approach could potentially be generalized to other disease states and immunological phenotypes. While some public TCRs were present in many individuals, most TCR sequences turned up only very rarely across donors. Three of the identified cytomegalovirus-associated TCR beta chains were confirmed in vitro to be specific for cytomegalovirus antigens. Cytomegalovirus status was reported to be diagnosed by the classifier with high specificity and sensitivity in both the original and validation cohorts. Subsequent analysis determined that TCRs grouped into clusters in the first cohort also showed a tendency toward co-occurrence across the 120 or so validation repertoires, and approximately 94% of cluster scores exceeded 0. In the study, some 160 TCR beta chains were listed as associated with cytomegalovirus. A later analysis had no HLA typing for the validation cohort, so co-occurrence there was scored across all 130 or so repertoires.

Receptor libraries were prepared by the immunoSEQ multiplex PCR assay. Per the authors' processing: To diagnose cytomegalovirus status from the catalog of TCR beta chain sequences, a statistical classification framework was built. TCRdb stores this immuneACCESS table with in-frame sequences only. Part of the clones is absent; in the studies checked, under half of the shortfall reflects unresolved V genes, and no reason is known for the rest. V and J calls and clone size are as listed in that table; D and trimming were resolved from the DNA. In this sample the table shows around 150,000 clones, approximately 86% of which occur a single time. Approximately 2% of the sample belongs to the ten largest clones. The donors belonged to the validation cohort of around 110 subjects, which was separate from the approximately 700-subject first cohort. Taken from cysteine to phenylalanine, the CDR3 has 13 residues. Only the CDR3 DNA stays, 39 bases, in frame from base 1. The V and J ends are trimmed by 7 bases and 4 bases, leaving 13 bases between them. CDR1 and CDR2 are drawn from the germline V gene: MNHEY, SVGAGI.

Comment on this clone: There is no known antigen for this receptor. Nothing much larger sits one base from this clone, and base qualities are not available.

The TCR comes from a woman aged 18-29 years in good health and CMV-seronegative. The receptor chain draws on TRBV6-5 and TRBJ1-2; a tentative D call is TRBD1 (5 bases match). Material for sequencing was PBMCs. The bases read TGTGCCAGCAAAGTGAGACAGACCTATGGCTACACCTTC. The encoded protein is CASKVRQTYGYTF.